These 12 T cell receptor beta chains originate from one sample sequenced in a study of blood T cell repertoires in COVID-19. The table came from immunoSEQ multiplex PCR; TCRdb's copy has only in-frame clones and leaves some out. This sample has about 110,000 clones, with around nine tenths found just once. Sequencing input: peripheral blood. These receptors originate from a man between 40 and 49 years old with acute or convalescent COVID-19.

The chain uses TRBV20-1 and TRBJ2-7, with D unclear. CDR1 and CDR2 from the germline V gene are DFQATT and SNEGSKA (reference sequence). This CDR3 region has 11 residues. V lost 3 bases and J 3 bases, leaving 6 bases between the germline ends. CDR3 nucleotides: TGCAGTGCTAGGTCAGACTACGAGCAGTACTTC. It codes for CSARSDYEQYF.

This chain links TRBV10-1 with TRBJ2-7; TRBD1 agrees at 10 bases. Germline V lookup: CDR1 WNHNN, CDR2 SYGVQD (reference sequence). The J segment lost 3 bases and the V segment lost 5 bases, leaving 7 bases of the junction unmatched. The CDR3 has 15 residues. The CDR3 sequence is CASSTGQGGGYEQYF. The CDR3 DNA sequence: TGCGCCAGCAGTACCGGACAGGGGGGGGGCTACGAGCAGTACTTC.

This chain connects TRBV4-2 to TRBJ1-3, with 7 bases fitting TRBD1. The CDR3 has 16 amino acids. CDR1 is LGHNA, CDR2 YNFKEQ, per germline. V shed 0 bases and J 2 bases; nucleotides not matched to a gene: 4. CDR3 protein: CASSQETGVTGNTIYF. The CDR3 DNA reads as TGTGCCAGCAGCCAAGAAACAGGGGTCACTGGAAACACCATATATTTT.

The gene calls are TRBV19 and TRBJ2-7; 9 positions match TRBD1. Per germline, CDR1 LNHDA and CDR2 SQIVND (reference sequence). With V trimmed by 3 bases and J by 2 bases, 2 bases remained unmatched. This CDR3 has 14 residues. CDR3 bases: TGTGCCAGTAGTATGGGGACAGGGACCTACGAGCAGTACTTC. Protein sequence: CASSMGTGTYEQYF. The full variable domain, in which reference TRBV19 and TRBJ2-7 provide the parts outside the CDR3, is DGGITQSPKYLFRKEGQNVTLSCEQNLNHDAMYWYRQDPGQGLRLIYYSQIVNDFQKGDIAEGYSVSREKKESFPLTVTSAQKNPTAFYLCASSMGTGTYEQYFGPGTRLTVT.

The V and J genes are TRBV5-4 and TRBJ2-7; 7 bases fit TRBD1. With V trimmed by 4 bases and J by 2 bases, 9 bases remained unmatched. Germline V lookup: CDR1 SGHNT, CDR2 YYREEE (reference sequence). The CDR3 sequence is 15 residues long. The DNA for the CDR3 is TGTGCCAGCAGCGTAACCGGGACAGAACCCTACGAGCAGTACTTC. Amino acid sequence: CASSVTGTEPYEQYF.

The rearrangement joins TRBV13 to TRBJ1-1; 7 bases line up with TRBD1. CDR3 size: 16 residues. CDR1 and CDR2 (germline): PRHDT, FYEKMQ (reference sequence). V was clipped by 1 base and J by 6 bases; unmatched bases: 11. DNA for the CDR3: TGTGCCAGCAGCTTAGAGACAGGGATCCTTCGCCCTGAAGCTTTCTTT. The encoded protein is CASSLETGILRPEAFF.

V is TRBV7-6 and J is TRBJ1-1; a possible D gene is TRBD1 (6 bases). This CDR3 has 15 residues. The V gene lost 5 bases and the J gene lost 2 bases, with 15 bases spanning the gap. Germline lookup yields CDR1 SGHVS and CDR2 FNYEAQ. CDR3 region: CASSPRTEPNTEAFF. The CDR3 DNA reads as TGTGCCAGCAGCCCGCGGACAGAGCCTAACACTGAAGCTTTCTTT.

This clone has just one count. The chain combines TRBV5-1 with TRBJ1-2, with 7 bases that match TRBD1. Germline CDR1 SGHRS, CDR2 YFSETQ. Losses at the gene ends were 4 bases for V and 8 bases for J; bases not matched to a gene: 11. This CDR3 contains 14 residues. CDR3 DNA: TGCGCCAGCAGCCAAATTGGACAGGACGGCGGCTACACCTTC. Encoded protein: CASSQIGQDGGYTF.

CDR3 residues: CASSQARLTNTGELFF. The CDR3 DNA sequence: TGTGCCAGCAGCCAGGCACGACTAACGAACACCGGGGAGCTGTTTTTT. The V and J genes are TRBV3-1 (or the pseudogene TRBV3-2) and TRBJ2-2; a weak D match, TRBD2 (5 bases). Deletions cut 3 bases from V and 0 bases from J, with 11 bases between. The CDR3 has 16 residues. CDR1 is LGHDT, CDR2 YNNKEL, per germline (reference sequence).

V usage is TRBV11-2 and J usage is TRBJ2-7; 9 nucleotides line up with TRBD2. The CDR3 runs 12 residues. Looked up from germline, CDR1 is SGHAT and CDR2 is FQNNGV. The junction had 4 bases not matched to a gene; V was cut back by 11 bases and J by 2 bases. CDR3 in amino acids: CAGSGGPYEQYF. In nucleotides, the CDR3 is TGTGCCGGAAGCGGGGGGCCCTACGAGCAGTACTTC. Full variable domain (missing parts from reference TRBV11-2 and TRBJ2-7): EAGVAQSPRYKIIEKRQSVAFWCNPISGHATLYWYQQILGQGPKLLIQFQNNGVVDDSQLPKDRFSAERLKGVDSTLKIQPAKLEDSAVYLCAGSGGPYEQYFGPGTRLTVT.

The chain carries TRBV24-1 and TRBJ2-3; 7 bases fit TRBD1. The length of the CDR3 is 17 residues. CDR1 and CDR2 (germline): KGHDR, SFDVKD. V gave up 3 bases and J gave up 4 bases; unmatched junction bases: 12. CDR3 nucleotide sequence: TGTGCCACCAGTGATCCCATGACAGGGTTGTTGGCAGATACGCAGTATTTT. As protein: CATSDPMTGLLADTQYF.

In DNA form, the CDR3 reads TGTGCCAGCAAACCGGGACTAGCTTCGGATGAGCAGTTCTTC. This translates into CASKPGLASDEQFF. V usage is TRBV27 and J usage is TRBJ2-1, with 9 bases lining up with TRBD2. With V trimmed by 7 bases and J by 8 bases, 9 bases remained unmatched. The germline V gene has CDR1 MNHEY and CDR2 SMNVEV (reference sequence). CDR3 size: 14 residues.